The 15 T cell receptor beta chains in this list originate from one sample, sequenced in a study of blood T cells in healthy people across ages. Primers used in a second PCR of about 7 to 11 cycles were a sample-barcoded 5' primer and a J-beta primer mix. TCRdb reprocessed the 5' RACE reads via MiXCR and lists one record per CDR3 protein. The table has about 1 million distinct CDR3 sequences, more than 40% seen once. The sequenced material came from blood. The receptor source for this set is a woman in her sixties in good health.

Only a few counts were recorded for this clonotype. The chain carries TRBV4-1 and TRBJ2-7, with 8 bases fitting TRBD1. Germline CDR1 reads MGHRA; CDR2 reads YSYEKL. This CDR3 region has 16 residues. Trimming at V came to 1 base and at J to 0 bases, leaving 5 bases not matched to a gene. The DNA for the CDR3 is TGCGCCAGCAGCCAAGGGATCCAGGGGGCCTCCTACGAGCAGTACTTC. Amino acid sequence: CASSQGIQGASYEQYF.

The rearrangement joins TRBV29-1 to TRBJ2-3; the match to TRBD2 covers 11 bases. With V trimmed by 8 bases and J by 3 bases, 7 bases remained unmatched. CDR1 and CDR2 from the germline V gene are SQVTM and ANQGSEA. The CDR3 runs to 14 residues. CDR3 sequence: CSIAGGRSTDTQYF. In nucleotides, the CDR3 is TGCAGCATAGCGGGAGGGAGAAGTACAGATACGCAGTATTTT.

CDR3 nucleotides: TGTGCCAGCAGCCCTATAGCGGGAGGAGGTGCAGATACGCAGTATTTT. As protein: CASSPIAGGGADTQYF. J is TRBJ2-3 and V is TRBV11-1, with 10 bases aligning to TRBD2. V shed 5 bases, J shed 4 bases, and the junction held 9 bases outside the gene matches. The length of the CDR3 is 16 residues. Per the germline V gene, CDR1 is SGHAT and CDR2 is FQDESV (reference sequence).

In regard to this clonotype: Since the CDR3 does not end with the conserved phenylalanine or tryptophan, this likely comes from a read error. The chain has TRBV18 and TRBJ2-7; 10 nucleotides agree with TRBD1. This CDR3 comprises 16 residues. Germline-derived CDR1 and CDR2 are KGHSH and LQKENI. V gave up 2 bases and J gave up 2 bases; unmatched junction bases: 6. The CDR3 sequence: CASSPRGQGTTYEQYL. The CDR3 region has the DNA TGTGCCAGCTCACCAAGGGGACAGGGGACCACCTACGAGCAGTACTTA.

Turning to this clonotype: This clone may be a read error of a much larger clone one base away. The chain is built from TRBV20-1 and TRBJ2-4; possibly TRBD2 for D (7 bases). Germline V gives CDR1 DFQATT, CDR2 SNEGSKA (reference sequence). V was pared by 6 bases and J by 13 bases, with 16 bases between. This CDR3 has 11 amino acids. The CDR3 DNA reads TGCAGTGCAAGGGGGGGCCCGTCCCAGTACTTC. It encodes CSARGGPSQYF.

The rearrangement links TRBV7-2 to TRBJ1-5, with D maybe TRBD1 (6 bases). The length of the CDR3 is 15 residues. Germline V gives CDR1 SGHTA, CDR2 FQGNSA. V was cut by 0 bases and J by 9 bases, with 15 bases left in between. The CDR3 DNA sequence: TGTGCCAGCAGCTTAGCAGGACAGAGCCAGATGCCCCAGCATTTT. Its translation is CASSLAGQSQMPQHF.

The rearrangement joins TRBV18 to TRBJ2-5, with unresolved D. Trimming left V 3 bases short and J 4 bases short, with 15 bases between. CDR1 and CDR2 from the germline V gene are KGHSH and LQKENI. This CDR3 comprises 15 residues. The CDR3 loop is CASSPPASSRETQYF. The CDR3 DNA reads TGTGCCAGCTCACCCCCCGCCAGCTCCCGAGAGACCCAGTACTTC.

CDR3 nucleotide sequence: TGTGCCAGCAGCCCTTCCTGGCGTCATGAGCAGTACTTC. It is translated as CASSPSWRHEQYF. V usage is TRBV12-3 or TRBV12-4 and J usage is TRBJ2-7; D is unclear. The CDR3 covers 13 residues. With 6 bases removed from V and 7 bases from J, the gap between germline ends came to 16 bases.

This clonotype was detected only a few times. This chain joins TRBV28 and TRBJ2-1; TRBD2 aligns across 9 bases. This CDR3 has 16 amino acids. Germline CDR1 is MDHEN and CDR2 is SYDVKM. The ends lost 5 bases at V and 4 bases at J; junction bases unmatched: 9. CDR3 loop: CASSNPAGGLYNEQFF. The DNA of the CDR3 is TGTGCCAGCAGTAATCCGGCGGGAGGGTTATACAATGAGCAGTTCTTC.

The count of this clonotype is one. This sequence joins TRBV12-3 or TRBV12-4 and TRBJ2-7, with 8 bases fitting TRBD1. The CDR3 consists of 12 residues. Trimming took 3 bases from V and 9 from J; bases not matched to a gene: 4. CDR3: CASSFWGTGQYF. CDR3 in DNA: TGTGCCAGCAGTTTTTGGGGGACAGGGCAGTACTTC.

This clonotype was observed at least ten times. A read error may produce the germline difference seen at one junction end. The V and J genes are TRBV5-1 and TRBJ2-1, with D possibly TRBD2 on 5 matching bases. Germline loops: CDR1 SGHRS, CDR2 YFSETQ. The CDR3 is 13 residues long. The DNA of the CDR3 is TGTGCCAGCAGCCCCCGAACGGGGAATGAGCAGTTCTTC. This encodes CASSPRTGNEQFF. Complete variable domain (other parts from reference TRBV5-1 and TRBJ2-1): KAGVTQTPRYLIKTRGQQVTLSCSPISGHRSVSWYQQTPGQGLQFLFEYFSETQRNKGNFPGRFSGRQFSNSRSEMNVSTLELGDSALYLCASSPRTGNEQFFGPGTRLTVL.

J is TRBJ2-5 and V is TRBV12-3 or TRBV12-4; 9 nucleotides line up with TRBD2. The CDR3 length is 13 residues. J gave up 13 bases and V 5 bases, and 11 bases lay outside the gene matches. The CDR3 sequence is CASSVRLAGHLYF. The DNA of the CDR3 is TGTGCCAGCAGTGTAAGGCTAGCGGGACATCTGTACTTC.

This clonotype has only a few counts. The gene calls are TRBV6-2 or TRBV6-3 and TRBJ2-2; D is undetermined. The length of the CDR3 is 15 residues. Trimming left V 3 bases short and J 5 bases short, with 13 bases between. In germline, CDR1 is MNHEY, CDR2 SVGEGT. CDR3 DNA sequence: TGTGCCAGCAGTTATGCATTGTCTGAAACCGGGGAGCTGTTTTTT. This codes for CASSYALSETGELFF.

This chain links TRBV7-2 with TRBJ2-3; 9 positions match TRBD1. The CDR3 length is 17 residues. The trim removed 6 bases at V and 2 bases at J, leaving 12 bases unmatched. Germline V gene lookup returns CDR1 SGHTA and CDR2 FQGNSA. In DNA, the CDR3 is TGTGCCAGCAGGGGATGGACAGGGGCCATAGCCACAGATACGCAGTATTTT. The encoded protein is CASRGWTGAIATDTQYF.

This clonotype has more than one count but fewer than ten. The V call is TRBV9, the J call TRBJ2-5; D unresolved. Trimming pared 1 base from V and 1 base from J, leaving 5 bases between. The CDR3 length is 13 residues. The germline V gene has CDR1 SGDLS and CDR2 YYNGEE. CDR3 amino acids: CASSVTPQETQYF. In nucleotides, the CDR3 is TGTGCCAGCAGCGTAACCCCCCAAGAGACCCAGTACTTC. Filled out from reference TRBV9 and TRBJ2-5, the complete variable domain reads DSGVTQTPKHLITATGQRVTLRCSPRSGDLSVYWYQQSLDQGLQFLIQYYNGEERAKGNILERFSAQQFPDLHSELNLSSLELGDSALYFCASSVTPQETQYFGPGTRLLVL.